The clone carrying this T cell receptor (beta chain) has more than one count but fewer than ten. Library preparation (for TCRbeta) was performed with unique molecular identifiers. TCRdb re-derived calls from the PCR reads in MiXCR, one entry per CDR3 protein. The data hold 450,000 to 600,000 distinct CDR3 sequences, with approximately 16% observed a single time. This sample is drawn from a study of T-cell reconstitution after alpha-beta-depleted transplantation in children. Germline CDR1 MGHRA, CDR2 YSYEKL. The CDR3 has 16 amino acids. Germline trimming cut 0 bases from V and 2 bases from J; bases unmatched to any gene: 6.

The starting material was PBMCs from the stem cell graft donor, obtained from the stem cell graft. The source of this sequence is a human donor who donated a stem cell graft to a child with acute lymphoblastic leukemia. The genes are TRBV4-1 and TRBJ2-7, with 8 bases matching TRBD2. DNA for the CDR3: TGCGCCAGCAGCCAAGATCCCCGGGGGGGTACCTACGAGCAGTACTTC. It yields the protein CASSQDPRGGTYEQYF.